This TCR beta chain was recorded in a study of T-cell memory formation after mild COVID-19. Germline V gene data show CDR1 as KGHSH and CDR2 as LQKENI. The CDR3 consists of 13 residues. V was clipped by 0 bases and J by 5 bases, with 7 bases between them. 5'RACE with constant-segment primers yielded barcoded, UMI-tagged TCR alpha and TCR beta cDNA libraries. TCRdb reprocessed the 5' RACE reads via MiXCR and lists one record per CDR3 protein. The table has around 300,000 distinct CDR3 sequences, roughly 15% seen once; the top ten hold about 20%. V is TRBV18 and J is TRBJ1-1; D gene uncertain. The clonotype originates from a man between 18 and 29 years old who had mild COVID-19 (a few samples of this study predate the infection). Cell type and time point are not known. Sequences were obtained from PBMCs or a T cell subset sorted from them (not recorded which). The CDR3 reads CASSPPVLTEAFF. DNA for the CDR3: TGTGCCAGCTCACCACCCGTACTGACTGAAGCTTTCTTT.